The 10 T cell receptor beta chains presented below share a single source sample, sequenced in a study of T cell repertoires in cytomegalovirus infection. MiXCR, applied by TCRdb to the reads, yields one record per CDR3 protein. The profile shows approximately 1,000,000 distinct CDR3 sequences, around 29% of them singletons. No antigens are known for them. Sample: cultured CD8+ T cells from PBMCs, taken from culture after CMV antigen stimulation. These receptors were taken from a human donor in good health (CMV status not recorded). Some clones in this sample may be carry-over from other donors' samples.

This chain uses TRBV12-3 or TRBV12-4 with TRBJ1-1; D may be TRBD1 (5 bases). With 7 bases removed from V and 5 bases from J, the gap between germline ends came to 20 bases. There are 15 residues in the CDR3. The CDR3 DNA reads TGTGCCAGCAAACCACCGCCGGGGGTGGGGACTGAAGCTTTCTTT. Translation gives CASKPPPGVGTEAFF.

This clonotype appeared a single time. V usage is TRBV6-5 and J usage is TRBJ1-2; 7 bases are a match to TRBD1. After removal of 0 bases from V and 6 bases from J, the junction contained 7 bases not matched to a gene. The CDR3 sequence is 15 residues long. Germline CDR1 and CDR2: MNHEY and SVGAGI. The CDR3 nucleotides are TGTGCCAGCAGTTACTCGATAAGGACAGGAAATGGCTACACCTTC. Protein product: CASSYSIRTGNGYTF.

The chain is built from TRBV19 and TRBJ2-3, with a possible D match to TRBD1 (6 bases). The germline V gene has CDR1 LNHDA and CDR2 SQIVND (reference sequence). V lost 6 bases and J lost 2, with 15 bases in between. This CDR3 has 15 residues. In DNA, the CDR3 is TGTGCCAGTAGCCAGGGGCAGGCCCTCACAGATACGCAGTATTTT. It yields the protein CASSQGQALTDTQYF.

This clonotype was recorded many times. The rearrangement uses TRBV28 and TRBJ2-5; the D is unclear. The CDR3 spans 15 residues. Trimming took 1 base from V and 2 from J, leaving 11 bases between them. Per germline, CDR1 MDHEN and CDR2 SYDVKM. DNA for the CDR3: TGTGCCAGCAGTTTATTGGACGAGCGTCAAGAGACCCAGTACTTC. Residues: CASSLLDERQETQYF.

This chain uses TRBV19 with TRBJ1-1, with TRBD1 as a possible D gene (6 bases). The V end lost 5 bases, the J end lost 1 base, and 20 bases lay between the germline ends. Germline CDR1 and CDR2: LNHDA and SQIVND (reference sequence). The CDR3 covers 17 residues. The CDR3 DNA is TGTGCCAGTAGTTTACAGGGCCGCGGTAGCAAGAACACTGAAGCTTTCTTT. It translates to CASSLQGRGSKNTEAFF.

The CDR3 loop is CASSASPGPVGGNTIYF. The DNA for the CDR3 is TGTGCCAGCAGCGCAAGCCCTGGGCCCGTTGGAGGAAACACCATATATTTT. The chain links TRBV7-3 to TRBJ1-3; D unresolved. The germline V gene encodes CDR1 SGHTA and CDR2 FQGTGA. The ends were cut back, 5 bases at V and 4 bases at J, with 21 bases in the middle. CDR3 length: 17 amino acids.

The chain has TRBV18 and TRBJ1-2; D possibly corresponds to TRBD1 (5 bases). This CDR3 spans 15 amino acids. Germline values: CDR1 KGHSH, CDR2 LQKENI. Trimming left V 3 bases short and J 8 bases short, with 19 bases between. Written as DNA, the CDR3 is TGTGCCAGCTCACCGACGGGACGGGGAACGGAAGGCTACACCTTC. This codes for CASSPTGRGTEGYTF.

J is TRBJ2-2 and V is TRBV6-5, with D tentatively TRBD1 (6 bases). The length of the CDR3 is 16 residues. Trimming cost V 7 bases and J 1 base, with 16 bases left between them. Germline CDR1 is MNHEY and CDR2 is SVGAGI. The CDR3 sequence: CASNPQGSVNTGELFF. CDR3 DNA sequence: TGTGCCAGCAACCCCCAGGGGTCAGTGAACACCGGGGAGCTGTTTTTT.

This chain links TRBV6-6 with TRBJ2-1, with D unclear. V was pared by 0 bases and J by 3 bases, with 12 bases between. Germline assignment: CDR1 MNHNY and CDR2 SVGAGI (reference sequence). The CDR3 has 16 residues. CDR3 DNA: TGTGCCAGCAGTTACTCGTGGCAGGATAACTACAATGAGCAGTTCTTC. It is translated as CASSYSWQDNYNEQFF.

The DNA of the CDR3 is TGTGCCAGCTCACCATTTCAGATTACAAATGAAAAACTGTTTTTT. Translated: CASSPFQITNEKLFF. V and J are TRBV18 and TRBJ1-4; the D is unclear. Trimming pared 2 bases from V and 5 bases from J, leaving 12 bases between. CDR3 length: 15 residues. The germline V gene has CDR1 KGHSH and CDR2 LQKENI.